This TCR beta chain stems from a study of blood T cell repertoires in COVID-19. Turning to the study itself: COVID-19 samples, acute and convalescent, were from the United States, Italy and Spain. Sources were T cells, B-cell-depleted T cells, or PBMCs; the material itself was cDNA or gDNA.

CDR3 size: 15 residues. Per germline, CDR1 MNHEY and CDR2 SMNVEV (reference sequence). V was pared by 2 bases and J by 6 bases, with 13 bases between. In the authors' workflow: Amplifying reference gene primers gave estimates of nucleated cell counts. Sequencing used immunoSEQ multiplex PCR; TCRdb keeps in-frame clones, though not all of them. Clone size and V and J calls were adopted from that table, with D and trimming inferred from the DNA. Of around 57,000 clones in the sample, under 85% were seen once. Sequencing was done on a sample of peripheral blood. The chain is built from TRBV27 and TRBJ2-2; D is uncertain. The TCR originated in a woman in her 70s with acute or convalescent COVID-19. The CDR3 region is CASSLRPGSPGELFF. The DNA of the CDR3 is TGTGCCAGCAGTTTACGGCCCGGGTCCCCCGGGGAGCTGTTTTTT.